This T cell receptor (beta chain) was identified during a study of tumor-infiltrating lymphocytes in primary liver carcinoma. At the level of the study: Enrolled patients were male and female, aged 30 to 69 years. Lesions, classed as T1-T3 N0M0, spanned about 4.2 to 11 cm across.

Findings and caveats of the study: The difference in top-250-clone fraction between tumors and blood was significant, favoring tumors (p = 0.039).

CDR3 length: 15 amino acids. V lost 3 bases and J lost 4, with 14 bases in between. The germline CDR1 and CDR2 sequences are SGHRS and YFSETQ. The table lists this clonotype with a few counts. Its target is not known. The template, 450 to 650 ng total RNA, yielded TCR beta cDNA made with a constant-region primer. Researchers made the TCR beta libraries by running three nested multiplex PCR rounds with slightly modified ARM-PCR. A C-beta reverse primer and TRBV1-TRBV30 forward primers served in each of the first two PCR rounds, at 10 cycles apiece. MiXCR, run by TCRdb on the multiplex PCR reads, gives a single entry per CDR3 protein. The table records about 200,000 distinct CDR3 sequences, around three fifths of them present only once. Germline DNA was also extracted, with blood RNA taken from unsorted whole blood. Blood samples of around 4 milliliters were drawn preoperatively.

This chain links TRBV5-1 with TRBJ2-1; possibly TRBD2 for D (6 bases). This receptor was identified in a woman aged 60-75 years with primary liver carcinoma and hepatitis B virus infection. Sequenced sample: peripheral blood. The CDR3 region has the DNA TGCGCCAGCAGCTCCATGAGCGGGTTTTACAATGAGCAGTTCTTC. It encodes CASSSMSGFYNEQFF.